This T cell receptor beta chain was captured by sequencing in a study of Graves' ophthalmopathy and Graves' hyperthyroidism. TCR beta CDR3 amplification used RNA transcripts. A first-round RT-PCR used HTBI primers, followed by a second-round multiplex PCR. Each CDR3 protein gets one entry after TCRdb re-called the multiplex PCR reads with MiXCR. In the table there are hundreds of thousands of distinct CDR3 sequences, 20% to 25% of which are singletons. CDR3 length equals 14 residues. CDR1 is GTSNPN, CDR2 SVGIG, per germline (reference sequence). Between the trimmed V and J ends, which lost 4 bases and 1 base, there was a span of 13 bases. The hyperthyroidism patients, aged 18 to 65, had been newly diagnosed, with under 2 months' duration. Patients were excluded if they had other autoimmune diseases or uncontrolled infections, and likewise if pregnancy or lactation applied. Establishment of the diagnosis relied upon clinical symptoms, serum thyroxine, TRAb, thyroid ultrasound and orbital computed tomography.

The table lists this clonotype with many counts. The sequence came from a young woman with stable Graves' hyperthyroidism. Some clones in this sample may be carry-over from other donors' samples. This chain connects TRBV30 to TRBJ1-1, with D unclear. Sequencing was performed on peripheral blood. As DNA, the CDR3 is TGTGCCTGGACCTTTCGCCGGTGGAACACTGAAGCTTTCTTT. Its translation: CAWTFRRWNTEAFF.